These 20 T cell receptor beta chains originate from one sample sequenced in a study of T cell responses to AZD1222 COVID-19 vaccine. Generated by immunoSEQ multiplex PCR, the TCRdb table keeps only in-frame clones and is missing some. The data contain about 130,000 clones, roughly 93% of them singletons. The sequenced sample was peripheral blood, obtained on day 0 of AZD1222 vaccination. These receptors all stem from an adult in good health.

The CDR3 DNA is TGTGCCAGCAGCTTGTACGGACAGGTTACCTACGAGCAGTACTTC. Protein: CASSLYGQVTYEQYF. The V call is TRBV5-6, the J call TRBJ2-7; 7 bases are a match to TRBD1. The length of the CDR3 is 15 residues. J lost 2 bases, V lost 1 base, and 6 bases had no gene match. Germline-derived CDR1 and CDR2 are SGHDT and YYEEEE.

Concerning this clone itself: Different DNA sequences within this sample yield the same CDR3. The chain employs TRBV19 and TRBJ2-7; D call uncertain. Germline V gene lookup returns CDR1 LNHDA and CDR2 SQIVND (reference sequence). This CDR3 spans 14 amino acids. Between the trimmed V and J ends, which lost 3 bases and 1 base, there was a span of 10 bases. DNA of the CDR3: TGTGCCAGTAGTATCGGGCCTACTTCCTACGAGCAGTACTTC. It specifies CASSIGPTSYEQYF.

This rearrangement joins TRBV5-6 to TRBJ1-4; a possible D gene is TRBD1 (6 bases). The V gene's germline CDR1 is SGHDT and CDR2 YYEEEE. This CDR3 spans 14 amino acids. The V and J ends lost 4 bases and 10 bases respectively, with 17 bases between them. The CDR3 coding sequence is TGTGCCAGCAGCCTACAGGGCTTTAGTGGAAAACTGTTTTTT. The encoded protein is CASSLQGFSGKLFF.

J is TRBJ1-1 and V is TRBV9, with 7 bases matching TRBD1. The CDR3 spans 15 residues. J lost 1 base, V lost 2 bases, and 5 bases had no gene match. The germline V gene has CDR1 SGDLS and CDR2 YYNGEE. CDR3 DNA: TGTGCCAGCAGCGTCGCCGGGACAGCGAACACTGAAGCTTTCTTT. Translating it yields CASSVAGTANTEAFF.

This clone was seen more than once but under ten times. The rearrangement joins TRBV6-5 to TRBJ1-1, with D possibly being TRBD1 (6 bases). CDR3 size: 14 residues. From germline, CDR1 is MNHEY and CDR2 SVGAGI. V dropped 2 bases and J dropped 7 bases, with 14 bases sitting between them. The CDR3 here is CASSYRDRKSEAFF. The CDR3 region has the DNA TGTGCCAGCAGTTACCGAGACAGGAAAAGTGAAGCTTTCTTT.

The chain joins TRBV7-9 to TRBJ1-2, with D possibly being TRBD1 (5 bases). Looked up from germline, CDR1 is SEHNR and CDR2 is FQNEAQ (reference sequence). Trimming shortened V by 0 bases and J by 1 base, and 9 bases separated the two germline ends. This CDR3 spans 15 amino acids. The DNA of the CDR3 is TGTGCCAGCAGCTTAGCATCCGGGGGTAACTATGGCTACACCTTC. This gives the protein CASSLASGGNYGYTF.

Only one count was recorded for this clone. The V and J genes are TRBV28 and TRBJ2-3; 13 bases are a match to TRBD2. V gave up 6 bases and J gave up 8 bases; unmatched junction bases: 11. This CDR3 has 16 residues. CDR1 is MDHEN and CDR2 is SYDVKM in the germline V gene. The CDR3 spells CASRVPGLAGEGTQYF. CDR3 nucleotides: TGTGCCAGCAGAGTGCCCGGACTAGCGGGAGAGGGTACGCAGTATTTT.

The chain is built from TRBV30 and TRBJ1-1; 7 bases are a match to TRBD1. Trimming took 5 bases from V and 5 from J; bases not matched to a gene: 11. CDR1 is GTSNPN and CDR2 is SVGIG in the germline V gene (reference sequence). The CDR3 contains 14 residues. The chain's CDR3 is CAWVQQGRGTEAFF. CDR3 sequence (DNA): TGTGCCTGGGTTCAACAGGGGCGGGGTACTGAAGCTTTCTTT.

The rearrangement links TRBV28 to TRBJ1-2, with a possible D match to TRBD1 (5 bases). The germline CDR1 and CDR2 sequences are MDHEN and SYDVKM. This CDR3 region has 13 residues. V lost 3 bases and J 7 bases, leaving 12 bases between the germline ends. CDR3 region: CASSFAEGSGYTF. The CDR3 region has the DNA TGTGCCAGCAGTTTTGCTGAGGGGTCTGGCTACACCTTC.

The chain employs TRBV19 and TRBJ2-5; 13 nucleotides agree with TRBD2. V was clipped by 3 bases and J by 2 bases; unmatched bases: 3. The germline V gene encodes CDR1 LNHDA and CDR2 SQIVND (reference sequence). This CDR3 is built from 16 residues. The CDR3 coding sequence is TGTGCCAGTAGTATCGCACTAGCGGGAGGGCAAGAGACCCAGTACTTC. Amino acids: CASSIALAGGQETQYF.

This sequence joins TRBV12-3 or TRBV12-4 and TRBJ2-2; no clear D gene. V gave up 5 bases and J gave up 5 bases, with 9 bases separating them. The CDR3 consists of 13 residues. CDR3 nucleotide sequence: TGTGCCAGCAGTCGGGCGTATACCGGGGAGCTGTTTTTT. It is translated as CASSRAYTGELFF.

J is TRBJ2-1 and V is TRBV30; D may be TRBD1 (6 bases). From germline, CDR1 is GTSNPN and CDR2 SVGIG (reference sequence). V gave up 1 base and J gave up 1 base, with 11 bases separating them. There are 15 residues in the CDR3. CDR3 in amino acids: CAWSAGTSSYNEQFF. The DNA of the CDR3 is TGTGCCTGGAGTGCTGGGACATCTTCCTACAATGAGCAGTTCTTC.

The chain employs TRBV3-1 (or the pseudogene TRBV3-2) and TRBJ2-7; TRBD1 matches at 7 bases. Germline CDR1 is LGHDT and CDR2 is YNNKEL (reference sequence). V gave up 0 bases and J gave up 2 bases; unmatched junction bases: 4. The CDR3 sequence is 15 residues long. CDR3 in amino acids: CASSQDLGTAYEQYF. CDR3 DNA sequence: TGTGCCAGCAGCCAAGATCTTGGGACAGCCTACGAGCAGTACTTC.

The J gene is TRBJ1-1, the V gene TRBV5-1; no clear D gene. Germline lookup yields CDR1 SGHRS and CDR2 YFSETQ. The CDR3 extends over 13 amino acids. Trimming removed 4 bases from V and 2 bases from J, with 9 bases in between. CDR3 loop: CASSDILNTEAFF. The CDR3 DNA follows: TGCGCCAGCAGCGATATCCTTAACACTGAAGCTTTCTTT.

The J gene is TRBJ1-6, the V gene TRBV27; D might be TRBD1 (5 bases). Germline V gene sequence: CDR1 MNHEY, CDR2 SMNVEV (reference sequence). Trimming left V 5 bases short and J 4 bases short, with 9 bases between. The CDR3 length is 14 residues. The CDR3 loop reads CASSPDRYNSPLHF. In DNA form, the CDR3 reads TGTGCCAGCAGTCCCGACAGATATAATTCACCCCTCCACTTT.

The chain carries TRBV4-2 and TRBJ2-7; the D gene is possibly TRBD1 (5 bases). Trimming took off 0 bases at V and 5 bases at J, with 8 bases between the two ends. The CDR3 consists of 13 residues. The germline V gene encodes CDR1 LGHNA and CDR2 YNFKEQ. The CDR3 spells CASSQDWGNEQYF. The CDR3 nucleotides are TGTGCCAGCAGCCAAGATTGGGGCAACGAGCAGTACTTC.

This clone was observed a single time. This chain joins TRBV6-2 or TRBV6-3 and TRBJ2-2; D is undetermined. The CDR3 has 16 amino acids. Trimming stripped 6 bases from V and 1 base from J, with 15 bases between. Germline CDR1 MNHEY, CDR2 SVGEGT. In DNA form, the CDR3 reads TGTGCCAGCAGCCGATCACCCGGCCTGAACACCGGGGAGCTGTTTTTT. It is translated as CASSRSPGLNTGELFF.

This clone was seen just once. This chain connects TRBV4-1 to TRBJ1-6, with 7 bases identical to TRBD1. Germline V gene data show CDR1 as MGHRA and CDR2 as YSYEKL. The CDR3 spans 15 residues. The J segment lost 8 bases and the V segment lost 2 bases, leaving 6 bases of the junction unmatched. The CDR3, as DNA: TGCGCCAGCAGCCAAACTGACAGGGAAGATTCACCCCTCCACTTT. Encoded protein: CASSQTDREDSPLHF.

This chain connects TRBV2 to TRBJ1-2; no definite D call. Looked up from germline, CDR1 is SNHLY and CDR2 is FYNNEI. The germline V and J ends were trimmed by 8 bases and 1 base, with 11 bases remaining between them. This CDR3 spans 13 amino acids. The CDR3 DNA reads TGTGCCAGCCACGGGGAGGGTAACTATGGCTACACCTTC. Its protein is CASHGEGNYGYTF.

This clone was observed a handful of times. The V call is TRBV7-3, the J call TRBJ2-3, with 8 bases lining up with TRBD2. The CDR3 length is 17 residues. CDR1 is SGHTA and CDR2 is FQGTGA in the germline V gene. Trimming removed 0 bases from V and 2 bases from J; junction bases left unmatched: 7. CDR3 sequence reads: CASSLTGRSGVTDTQYF. Here the CDR3 DNA reads TGTGCCAGCAGCTTAACGGGTCGTAGCGGGGTCACAGATACGCAGTATTTT. Using reference TRBV7-3 and TRBJ2-3 for the parts outside the CDR3, the full variable domain is GAGVSQTPSNKVTEKGKYVELRCDPISGHTALYWYRQSLGQGPEFLIYFQGTGAADDSGLPNDRFFAVRPEGSVSTLKIQRTERGDSAVYLCASSLTGRSGVTDTQYFGPGTRLTVL.